The 28 T cell receptor beta chains given below trace back to one sample, sequenced in a study of blood T cell repertoires in COVID-19. Assay: immunoSEQ multiplex PCR; the TCRdb copy retains only in-frame clones and omits some. The sample has 150,000 to 200,000 clones, 87% seen once. The sequenced sample consisted of peripheral blood. These receptors came from an older woman who had recovered from COVID-19.

V and J are TRBV7-2 and TRBJ2-2, with TRBD2 identical over 7 bases. The junction had 2 bases not matched to a gene; V was cut back by 0 bases and J by 1 base. The V gene's germline CDR1 is SGHTA and CDR2 FQGNSA. The CDR3 has 16 amino acids. The DNA for the CDR3 is TGTGCCAGCAGCTTAGCGGGGGGGTTGAACACCGGGGAGCTGTTTTTT. The encoded protein is CASSLAGGLNTGELFF. The complete variable domain, with remaining parts taken from reference TRBV7-2 and TRBJ2-2, reads GAGVSQSPSNKVTEKGKDVELRCDPISGHTALYWYRQSLGQGLEFLIYFQGNSAPDKSGLPSDRFSAERTGGSVSTLTIQRTQQEDSAVYLCASSLAGGLNTGELFFGEGSRLTVL.

This clone was detected only a few times. The chain uses TRBV6-6 and TRBJ1-6, with TRBD1 as a possible D gene (6 bases). CDR3 length: 14 residues. Germline V gives CDR1 MNHNY, CDR2 SVGAGI (reference sequence). The ends were cut back, 8 bases at V and 7 bases at J, with 15 bases in the middle. As DNA, the CDR3 is TGTGCCAGCCGAGTCGGACAGTCAAATTCACCCCTCCACTTT. Its protein product is CASRVGQSNSPLHF.

The chain employs TRBV10-3 and TRBJ1-1; 7 bases fit TRBD1. Trimming removed 10 bases from V and 0 bases from J; junction bases left unmatched: 5. Germline V lookup: CDR1 ENHRY, CDR2 SYGVKD. This CDR3 is built from 13 residues. DNA of the CDR3: TGTGCCAACTCACAGGGGATGAACACTGAAGCTTTCTTT. This encodes CANSQGMNTEAFF.

The chain has TRBV10-1 and TRBJ2-3; D is perhaps TRBD2 (6 bases). The CDR3 has 16 residues. Germline V gene lookup returns CDR1 WNHNN and CDR2 SYGVQD (reference sequence). Trimming left V 5 bases short and J 0 bases short, with 15 bases between. CDR3 nucleotides: TGCGCCAGCAGTCCTTCCCCCCGGGGGAGCACAGATACGCAGTATTTT. Its protein is CASSPSPRGSTDTQYF.

The chain carries TRBV6-2 or TRBV6-3 and TRBJ2-3; 10 bases are a match to TRBD2. Germline V gene lookup returns CDR1 MNHEY and CDR2 SVGEGT. Germline trimming cut 5 bases from V and 12 bases from J; bases unmatched to any gene: 11. This CDR3 is 14 amino acids long. The DNA for the CDR3 is TGTGCCAGCAGTCCGTCGCCGCGGACTAGCGGTCAGTATTTT. The encoded protein is CASSPSPRTSGQYF.

The rearrangement uses TRBV9 and TRBJ2-2; D may be TRBD2 (5 bases). V was cut by 1 base and J by 2 bases, with 9 bases left in between. CDR1 and CDR2 (germline): SGDLS, YYNGEE. The CDR3 loop spans 15 amino acids. CDR3 sequence reads: CASSVRSSNTGELFF. The DNA for the CDR3 is TGTGCCAGCAGCGTACGGTCTAGCAACACCGGGGAGCTGTTTTTT.

V and J are TRBV27 and TRBJ1-2; 7 positions match TRBD1. Germline CDR1 is MNHEY and CDR2 is SMNVEV (reference sequence). The CDR3 length is 14 residues. V lost 5 bases and J lost 13; bases outside the gene matches: 16. CDR3 in amino acids: CASSIPPGTASCTF. In nucleotides, the CDR3 is TGTGCCAGCAGTATCCCCCCCGGGACAGCCTCCTGCACCTTC.

This clone showed up just a few times. This chain uses TRBV28 with TRBJ1-2, with a weak D call TRBD1 (5 bases). Germline V gene sequence: CDR1 MDHEN, CDR2 SYDVKM. Trimming left V 2 bases short and J 0 bases short, with 13 bases between. The length of the CDR3 is 16 residues. Written as DNA, the CDR3 is TGTGCCAGCAGTTTAGACCTCGGGACTTCTAACTATGGCTACACCTTC. It is translated as CASSLDLGTSNYGYTF.

The V and J genes are TRBV25-1 and TRBJ2-4; D is possibly TRBD2 (5 bases). The CDR3 is 16 amino acids. CDR1 and CDR2 from the germline V gene are MGHDK and SYGVNS. Trimming removed 0 bases from V and 2 bases from J, with 11 bases in between. DNA of the CDR3: TGTGCCAGCAGTGAATATAGGAGAGGGTCCAAAAACATTCAGTACTTC. This encodes CASSEYRRGSKNIQYF.

The CDR3 DNA reads as TGTGCCAGTAGTAGACAGGGGAGGTACGAGCAGTACTTC. Protein: CASSRQGRYEQYF. V usage is TRBV19 and J usage is TRBJ2-7, with TRBD1 matching over 8 bases. Per the germline V gene, CDR1 is LNHDA and CDR2 is SQIVND (reference sequence). This CDR3 comprises 13 residues. Trimming at V came to 4 bases and at J to 4 bases, leaving 3 bases not matched to a gene.

CDR3 DNA: TGTGCCAGCAGCTTACAGGGGTCGGGCACAGATACGCAGTATTTT. This sequence encodes CASSLQGSGTDTQYF. This chain links TRBV7-9 with TRBJ2-3; TRBD1 might be the D (6 bases). CDR1 SEHNR and CDR2 FQNEAQ come from the germline V gene (reference sequence). The CDR3 extends over 15 amino acids. Trimming took 2 bases from V and 1 from J, leaving 10 bases between them.

This clone was seen only once. The rearrangement links TRBV18 to TRBJ2-1; D might be TRBD2 (6 bases). The CDR3 is 19 amino acids. Trimming left V 3 bases short and J 4 bases short, with 25 bases between. The germline V gene has CDR1 KGHSH and CDR2 LQKENI. The CDR3 is CASSPKLSERLGRYNEQFF. As DNA, the CDR3 is TGTGCCAGCTCACCGAAACTATCGGAGCGCCTAGGGAGGTACAATGAGCAGTTCTTC.

The chain recombines TRBV4-1 with TRBJ2-5, with TRBD1 as a possible D gene (6 bases). The V end lost 1 base, the J end lost 5 bases, and 11 bases lay between the germline ends. CDR1 MGHRA and CDR2 YSYEKL come from the germline V gene. The CDR3 has 14 amino acids. In DNA, the CDR3 is TGCGCCAGCAGCCAAGTGGGGGCCCGGGAGACCCAGTACTTC. It is translated as CASSQVGARETQYF.

V and J are TRBV14 and TRBJ2-7; a weak D match, TRBD2 (6 bases). The CDR3 has 13 residues. Germline CDR1 is SGHDN and CDR2 is FVKESK. V was clipped by 2 bases and J by 9 bases, with 14 bases between them. The CDR3 sequence is CASSQSTSSGQYF. The CDR3 nucleotides are TGTGCCAGCAGCCAAAGTACTAGCTCAGGGCAGTACTTC. The entire variable domain, with the rest obtained from reference TRBV14 and TRBJ2-7, is as follows: EAGVTQFPSHSVIEKGQTVTLRCDPISGHDNLYWYRRVMGKEIKFLLHFVKESKQDESGMPNNRFLAERTGGTYSTLKVQPAELEDSGVYFCASSQSTSSGQYFGPGTRLTVT.

DNA for the CDR3: TGTGCCAGCCTCGGGTGGTCTGAAGCTTTCTTT. It translates to CASLGWSEAFF. The J gene is TRBJ1-1, the V gene TRBV6-5; D remains unclear. There are 11 residues in the CDR3. The germline gives CDR1 MNHEY, CDR2 SVGAGI. V gave up 8 bases and J gave up 6 bases, with 10 bases separating them.

The J gene is TRBJ1-1, the V gene TRBV3-1 (or the pseudogene TRBV3-2); no reliable D call. V lost 1 base and J 4 bases, leaving 10 bases between the germline ends. The CDR3 extends over 14 amino acids. Germline V gene data show CDR1 as LGHDT and CDR2 as YNNKEL (reference sequence). The DNA for the CDR3 is TGTGCCAGCAGCCAAGGAACGGGTCCCACTGAAGCTTTCTTT. Protein product: CASSQGTGPTEAFF.

This chain links TRBV7-6 with TRBJ1-4; TRBD1 agrees at 7 bases. The V gene's germline CDR1 is SGHVS and CDR2 FNYEAQ. The CDR3 has 15 amino acids. The V and J ends lost 4 bases and 3 bases, in that order; junction bases with no gene match: 5. The CDR3 protein is CASSSRQGSNEKLFF. The CDR3 DNA reads TGTGCCAGCAGCTCCCGACAGGGCTCTAATGAAAAACTGTTTTTT.

This clone was recorded once. The CDR3 bases are TGTGCCAGCACCCCAGGGCAGGGGCTTAATGAAAAACTGTTTTTT. Its translation: CASTPGQGLNEKLFF. The chain has TRBV11-2 and TRBJ1-4; D is possibly TRBD1 (6 bases). Germline values: CDR1 SGHAT, CDR2 FQNNGV. The germline V and J ends were trimmed by 7 bases and 4 bases, with 16 bases remaining between them. This CDR3 contains 15 residues.

At least ten counts were recorded for this clone. CDR3 sequence (DNA): TGTGCCAGCAGCTTGGGGGCCAGTCCCTACGAGCAGTACTTC. Translation gives CASSLGASPYEQYF. The chain recombines TRBV5-6 with TRBJ2-7; D uncertain. The V end was cut by 0 bases, the J end by 2 bases, with 9 bases between. The CDR3 totals 14 residues. CDR1 and CDR2 (germline): SGHDT, YYEEEE.

This chain links TRBV2 with TRBJ2-3, with unresolved D. This CDR3 has 14 amino acids. V gave up 7 bases and J gave up 0 bases, with 11 bases separating them. From germline, CDR1 is SNHLY and CDR2 FYNNEI. The CDR3 protein is CASKLLSSTDTQYF. The CDR3 DNA follows: TGTGCCAGCAAGCTCTTGTCCAGCACAGATACGCAGTATTTT.

The V call is TRBV6-5, the J call TRBJ1-6; no definite D call. Trimming left V 6 bases short and J 8 bases short, with 11 bases between. Looked up from germline, CDR1 is MNHEY and CDR2 is SVGAGI. The CDR3 contains 13 residues. The CDR3 DNA sequence: TGTGCCAGCAGGAGGTCCGGGGATTCACCCCTCCACTTT. Amino acids: CASRRSGDSPLHF.

This rearrangement joins TRBV6-5 to TRBJ1-5; no clear D gene. Trimming pared 6 bases from V and 0 bases from J, leaving 9 bases between. This CDR3 contains 14 residues. The germline V gene has CDR1 MNHEY and CDR2 SVGAGI. As DNA, the CDR3 is TGTGCCAGCAGCCCGGTCTATAGCAATCAGCCCCAGCATTTT. Its translation: CASSPVYSNQPQHF.

The chain couples TRBV19 to TRBJ2-1; TRBD2 matches 7 bases. Germline values: CDR1 LNHDA, CDR2 SQIVND (reference sequence). After removal of 4 bases from V and 4 bases from J, the junction contained 10 bases not matched to a gene. This CDR3 is built from 16 residues. CDR3 protein: CASSTLQAAGYNEQFF. The CDR3 DNA reads as TGTGCCAGTAGTACCCTCCAAGCAGCGGGGTACAATGAGCAGTTCTTC.

CDR3 loop: CASSQGGSSIDTQYF. The CDR3 DNA is TGTGCCAGCAGCCAGGGGGGCTCCAGCATCGATACGCAGTATTTT. The gene calls are TRBV28 and TRBJ2-3; D is perhaps TRBD1 (7 bases). The CDR3 is 15 amino acids. With 6 bases removed from V and 6 bases from J, the gap between germline ends came to 19 bases. CDR1 is MDHEN, CDR2 SYDVKM, per germline.

J is TRBJ1-3 and V is TRBV28, with 7 bases matching TRBD1. Germline V gene lookup returns CDR1 MDHEN and CDR2 SYDVKM. This CDR3 region has 14 residues. With 6 bases clipped from V and 8 bases from J, the junction kept 10 bases outside the gene matches. In nucleotides, the CDR3 is TGTGCCAGCAGCCCCCCGGACAGGCTTGACACCATATATTTT. Translation gives CASSPPDRLDTIYF.

This clone was seen only a few times. The chain links TRBV4-2 to TRBJ2-7; weak D call: TRBD2 (7 bases). Looked up from germline, CDR1 is LGHNA and CDR2 is YNFKEQ. Trimming took 1 base from V and 2 from J, leaving 12 bases between them. The CDR3 is 15 residues long. The CDR3 nucleotides are TGTGCCAGCAGCCAAGCGGGGGCGGGGGCCTACGAGCAGTACTTC. It translates to CASSQAGAGAYEQYF.

This sequence joins TRBV2 and TRBJ2-1; 8 bases align to TRBD2. The CDR3 loop spans 15 amino acids. V dropped 6 bases and J dropped 7; count of bases not matched to a gene: 11. Germline CDR1 SNHLY, CDR2 FYNNEI. CDR3 sequence reads: CASRLSGVETNEQFF. The CDR3 nucleotides read TGTGCCAGCAGACTTAGCGGGGTAGAGACGAATGAGCAGTTCTTC.

The V and J genes are TRBV7-9 and TRBJ2-5, with a weak D call TRBD2 (5 bases). With 5 bases removed from V and 3 bases from J, the gap between germline ends came to 10 bases. Germline CDR1 SEHNR, CDR2 FQNEAQ (reference sequence). CDR3 length: 13 residues. The CDR3 DNA is TGTGCCAGCAGCCCGGGGATGAAAGAGACCCAGTACTTC. This translates into CASSPGMKETQYF.